This T cell receptor (beta chain) originates from a study of graft-versus-host responses after intestinal transplantation. Across the whole study: Once they had received anti-thymocyte globulin induction, all recipients took tacrolimus and steroids for approximately 3 years.

Irradiated, violet-dye-labeled stimulator cells, 200,000 in number, were plated with 200,000 CFSE-labeled responder cells. Sorting of proliferating CFSE-low CD3+CD4+ and CD3+CD8+ responders took place after the reaction. Trimming took 6 bases from V and 0 from J, leaving 21 bases between them. Germline CDR1 and CDR2: MDHEN and SYDVKM. This CDR3 region has 18 residues. Here immunoSEQ multiplex PCR was the method, and the copy in TCRdb shows in-frame clones only, minus some. Of about 22,000 clones in the sample, 55% to 65% were seen once. The chain has TRBV28 and TRBJ1-5; no firm D call. The source material was alloreactive CD4+ T cells from a mixed lymphocyte reaction culture, sampled before intestinal transplant. This sample's subset: CFSE-low proliferating T cells sorted from approximately 6-day pre-transplant mixed lymphocyte reaction (GvH or HvG direction). This clonotype was sampled from a human patient who received an intestinal transplant. The CDR3 sequence is CASSRRAEPSYSNQPQHF. The CDR3, as DNA: TGTGCCAGCAGCCGGAGGGCGGAGCCAAGTTATAGCAATCAGCCCCAGCATTTT.